This TCR beta chain was documented in a study of T cells in localized non-small cell lung cancer. Study outcomes and limitations: Since sequencing was restricted to only one region of the tumor, intratumor heterogeneity remains a possibility. A median of approximately 50 clones ranked among the top 100 in tumor appeared in adjacent lung.

Repertoires were generated with immunoSEQ multiplex PCR, while TCRdb's copy carries only in-frame clones and drops some. The repertoire includes about 34,000 clones, about 92% of them detected once, and 6.5% to 10% sits in the top ten. On this clone itself: Its target is not known.

CDR1 and CDR2 from the germline V gene are LGHNA and YSLEER. This CDR3 contains 14 residues. Trimming cost V 5 bases and J 8 bases, with 17 bases left between them. The J gene is TRBJ2-3, the V gene TRBV4-3, with TRBD2 as a possible D gene (7 bases). The TCR sequence derives from a female donor at least 60 years old with stage I lung adenocarcinoma. Sequenced material: peripheral blood, taken before any cancer treatment. CDR3: CASSTGGGTVTQYF. CDR3 coding DNA: TGCGCCAGCAGCACTGGGGGGGGCACCGTTACGCAGTATTTT.